Listed below are T cell receptor beta chains from one sample, sequenced in a study of T cells in Graves' hyperthyroidism and ophthalmopathy. A single record per CDR3 protein comes from TCRdb applying MiXCR to the multiplex PCR reads. The sample has under 700,000 distinct CDR3 sequences, approximately 16% seen once; the top ten hold under 20%. Material: blood. These receptors were collected from a woman under 30 with Graves' hyperthyroidism. CDR3s include the opening cysteine and the closing phenylalanine or tryptophan. A D gene is named only where the DNA matches it firmly. The size entry is marked missing in some rows and otherwise reads once, few, many or a size class.

d_call,v_call,j_call,clone_size,cdr3_nt,cdr3_aa
.,TRBV12-5,TRBJ2-3,few,TGTGCTAGTGGTTTGCGGTCGGTGGGTCTCACAGATACGCAGTATTTT,CASGLRSVGLTDTQYF
TRBD1,TRBV29-1,TRBJ2-1,.,TGCAGCGTCGAAGGGACAGTCGACAATGAGCAGTTCTTC,CSVEGTVDNEQFF
TRBD2,TRBV29-1,TRBJ2-3,many,TGCAGCGTTGAACTCTCCCTAGCGGGAGGGTCAGATACGCAGTATTTT,CSVELSLAGGSDTQYF
.,TRBV6-1,TRBJ1-2,.,TGTGCCAGCAGCGGACGGTTGGATGGCTACACCTTC,CASSGRLDGYTF
TRBD1,TRBV15,TRBJ1-6,.,TGTGCCACCAGCAGACAGGGACAGGGGAATTCACCCCTCCACTTT,CATSRQGQGNSPLHF
TRBD1,TRBV13,TRBJ2-1,few,TGTGCCAGCAGCCCCGGGACAGGGGGGGGTGAGCAGTTCTTC,CASSPGTGGGEQFF
.,TRBV24-1,TRBJ1-2,.,TGTGCCACCAGTGATTGGACTTCGGATGGCTACACCTTC,CATSDWTSDGYTF
.,TRBV5-1,TRBJ2-1,.,TGCGCCAGCAGCTTATCCCCCCCAGCGGAATTCAGCAATGAGCAGTTCTTC,CASSLSPPAEFSNEQFF
TRBD1,TRBV6-1,TRBJ1-2,many,TGTGCCAGCACCACCTCGACAGGGATAAACTATGGCTACACCTTC,CASTTSTGINYGYTF
.,TRBV28,TRBJ2-7,many,TGTGCCAGCAGTTTGAGCAGGTTGCGATATTCCGAGCAGTACTTC,CASSLSRLRYSEQYF
.,TRBV29-1,TRBJ1-3,.,TGCAGCGCCCACGGCAGCTCTGGAAACACCATATATTTT,CSAHGSSGNTIYF
.,TRBV7-2,TRBJ2-6,.,TGTGCCAGCAGCGGAACTGGCCTCACTCCCAACGTCCTGACTTTC,CASSGTGLTPNVLTF
.,TRBV5-1,TRBJ2-7,many,TGCGCCAGCACTGGGGCGGGCGAGCAGTACTTC,CASTGAGEQYF
TRBD2,TRBV7-9,TRBJ2-7,few,TGTGCCAGCAGCTTAGGGGCGGGGGTTGAGCAGTACTTC,CASSLGAGVEQYF
.,TRBV30,TRBJ1-3,many,TGTGCCTGGAGTGGTTGGACGGTCTCTGGAAACACCATATATTTT,CAWSGWTVSGNTIYF
.,TRBV4-3,TRBJ1-1,few,TGCGCCAGCAGCCAAGAGTGGGAACCCGGGACTTTGGACACTGAAGCTTTCTTT,CASSQEWEPGTLDTEAFF
TRBD1,TRBV6-1,TRBJ1-5,many,TGTGCCAGCAGCGGGGACAGGGGTAGCAATCAGCCCCAGCATTTT,CASSGDRGSNQPQHF
.,TRBV4-1,TRBJ2-7,.,TGCGCCAGCAGCCAAGCCGGCAGGGCTTTGGTGGACGAGCAGTACTTC,CASSQAGRALVDEQYF
.,TRBV12-3/TRBV12-4,TRBJ2-5,many,TGTGCCAGCAGTTTATCGGGCTTCCAAGAGACCCAGTACTTC,CASSLSGFQETQYF
TRBD1,TRBV28,TRBJ2-5,many,TGTGCCAGCAGCAGAACGAGGGGGCGCGGGCAAGAGACCCAGTACTTC,CASSRTRGRGQETQYF
TRBD1,TRBV5-1,TRBJ1-2,many,TGCGCCAGCAGCACGGGACAGGGGGTCTATGGCTACACCTTC,CASSTGQGVYGYTF
.,TRBV2,TRBJ2-2,many,TGTGCCACCGGGTCTACCCGGGACTTCAGAGTACAGACCACCGGGGAGCTGTTTTTT,CATGSTRDFRVQTTGELFF
.,TRBV5-4,TRBJ1-3,.,TGTGCCAGCAACTCAAGGGGGGTCGGAAACACCATATATTTT,CASNSRGVGNTIYF
TRBD1,TRBV24-1,TRBJ1-3,.,TGTGCCACCAGTGACCCACGACAGGGTGGAAACACCATATATTTT,CATSDPRQGGNTIYF
TRBD2,TRBV18,TRBJ2-7,.,TGTGCCAGCTCTCCAAACTTTAGCGGGAGGGCCGGGGAGCAGTACTTC,CASSPNFSGRAGEQYF
.,TRBV20-1,TRBJ2-3,many,TGCAGTGCGTCGGAGTACCGCACAGATACGCAGTATTTT,CSASEYRTDTQYF
.,TRBV24-1,TRBJ1-2,many,TGTGCCACCAGTGATTTCAGGACGAACTACGGCTACACCTTC,CATSDFRTNYGYTF
.,TRBV6-5,TRBJ2-7,.,TGTGCCAGCAGTTACTCCGGGGCCACCTACGAGCAGTACTTC,CASSYSGATYEQYF
TRBD1,TRBV6-5,TRBJ2-2,few,TGTGCCAGCAGTTACGGGGACAGGGACACCGGGGAGCCGTTTTTT,CASSYGDRDTGEPFF
TRBD1,TRBV30,TRBJ1-1,many,TGTGCCTGGAGTTGGACAGGGCCTGGAGACACTGAAGCTTTCTTT,CAWSWTGPGDTEAFF
TRBD2,TRBV5-6,TRBJ2-3,.,TGTGCCAGCAGCGCAGCGGGGGGCCGGGATACGCAGTATTTT,CASSAAGGRDTQYF
TRBD1,TRBV7-2,TRBJ2-3,many,TGTGCCAGCAGCCAATCGGGACAGGGGACAGATACGCAGTATTTT,CASSQSGQGTDTQYF
.,TRBV11-1,TRBJ1-6,.,TGTGTCAGCAGCTTACGTGAGAATTCACCCCTCCACTTT,CVSSLRENSPLHF
.,TRBV11-2,TRBJ1-3,many,TGTGCCAGCAGCCCTCTTCCCCGGGCGAGCTCTGGAAACACCATATATTTT,CASSPLPRASSGNTIYF
.,TRBV4-1,TRBJ2-5,.,TGCGCCAGCAGCCAAGAACGGAGGGGAGAGACCCAGTACTTC,CASSQERRGETQYF
.,TRBV5-1,TRBJ1-2,many,TGCGCCAGCAGCTCCCAAGTGGGCTATGGCTACACCTTC,CASSSQVGYGYTF
.,TRBV11-3,TRBJ1-4,few,TGTGCCAGCTCCAAGCCCGGGGGCAATGAAAAACTGTTTTTT,CASSKPGGNEKLFF
TRBD2,TRBV29-1,TRBJ2-7,.,TGCAGCGTTGAGACAGATACACCTAGCGGCTACTACGAGCAGTACTTC,CSVETDTPSGYYEQYF
.,TRBV7-9,TRBJ1-2,many,TGTGCCAGCAGCCCAGAGGGCACAGTCTATGGCTACACCTTC,CASSPEGTVYGYTF
.,TRBV5-1,TRBJ2-7,.,TGCGCCAGCAGCTCAGCCTCCTACAAGCAGTACTTC,CASSSASYKQYF
TRBD2,TRBV20-1,TRBJ2-7,many,TGCAGTGCTAGAGCGGGAGGGCACTACGAGCAGTACTTC,CSARAGGHYEQYF
.,TRBV11-2,TRBJ1-5,once,TGTGCCAGCAGCCCCGATGGCAATCAGCCCCAGCATTTT,CASSPDGNQPQHF
TRBD1,TRBV5-6,TRBJ2-4,few,TGTGCCAGCAGTCATTCGACAGGGGGGACCAAAAACATTCAGTACTTC,CASSHSTGGTKNIQYF
TRBD2,TRBV11-2,TRBJ2-7,many,TGTGCCAGCGGGAGGGCTGGCTCCTACGAGCAGTACTTC,CASGRAGSYEQYF
TRBD1,TRBV18,TRBJ2-3,.,TGTGCCAGCTCACCGATTACAGGGACAGGGATCACAGATACGCAGTATTTT,CASSPITGTGITDTQYF
.,TRBV15,TRBJ2-3,.,TGTGCCACCAACGACCGGGACCTATACACAGATACGCAGTATTTT,CATNDRDLYTDTQYF
.,TRBV7-2,TRBJ2-7,.,TGTGCCAGCGGCCCCCGGCGTAACGAGCAGTACTTC,CASGPRRNEQYF
TRBD2,TRBV2,TRBJ2-7,.,TGTGCCAGCGAGCGGGATCGGTACGAGCAGTACTTC,CASERDRYEQYF
TRBD1,TRBV6-1,TRBJ2-7,many,TGTGCCAGCAGTGAACAGGGGGCCTCCTACGAGCAGTACTTC,CASSEQGASYEQYF
.,TRBV11-2,TRBJ1-3,.,TGTGCCAGCAGCTTAGTAAGTCGGCTCCCTGGAAACACCATATATTTT,CASSLVSRLPGNTIYF
.,TRBV29-1,TRBJ2-3,.,TGCAGCGTTGTCCGTTTACGACTGGACCCAACACGTGCAGATACGCAGTATTTT,CSVVRLRLDPTRADTQYF
.,TRBV5-6,TRBJ1-1,few,TGTGCCAGCAGCCCCTACAACCCAGGGCCGAACACTGAAGCTTTCTTT,CASSPYNPGPNTEAFF